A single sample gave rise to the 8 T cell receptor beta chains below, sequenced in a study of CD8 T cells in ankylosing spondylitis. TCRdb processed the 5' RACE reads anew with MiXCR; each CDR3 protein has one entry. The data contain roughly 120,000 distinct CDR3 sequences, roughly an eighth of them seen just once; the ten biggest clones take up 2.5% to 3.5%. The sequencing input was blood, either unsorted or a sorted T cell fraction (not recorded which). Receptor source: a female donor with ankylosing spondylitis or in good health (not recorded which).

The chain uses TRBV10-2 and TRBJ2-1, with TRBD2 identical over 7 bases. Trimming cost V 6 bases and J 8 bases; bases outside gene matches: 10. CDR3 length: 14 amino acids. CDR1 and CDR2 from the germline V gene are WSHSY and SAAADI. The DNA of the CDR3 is TGCGCCAGCAGACCTAGCGGTCCGTTAGATGAGCAGTTCTTC. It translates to CASRPSGPLDEQFF.

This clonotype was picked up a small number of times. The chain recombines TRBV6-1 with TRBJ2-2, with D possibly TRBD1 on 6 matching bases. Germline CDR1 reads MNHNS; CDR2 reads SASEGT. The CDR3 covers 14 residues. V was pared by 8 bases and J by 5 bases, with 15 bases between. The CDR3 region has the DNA TGTGCCAGCGGGCACAGGGAAAGGACCGGGGAGCTGTTTTTT. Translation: CASGHRERTGELFF.

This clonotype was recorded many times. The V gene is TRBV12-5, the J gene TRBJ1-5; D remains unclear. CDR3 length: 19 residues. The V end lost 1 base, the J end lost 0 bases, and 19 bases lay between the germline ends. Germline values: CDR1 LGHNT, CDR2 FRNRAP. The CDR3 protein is CASGLAPQAAAFSNQPQHF. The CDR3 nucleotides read TGTGCTAGTGGTTTGGCCCCCCAGGCGGCTGCTTTTAGCAATCAGCCCCAGCATTTT.

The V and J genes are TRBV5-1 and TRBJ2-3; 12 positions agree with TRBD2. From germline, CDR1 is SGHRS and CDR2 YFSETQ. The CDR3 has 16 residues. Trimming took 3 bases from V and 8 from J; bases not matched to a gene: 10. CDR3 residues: CASSSTSGRRDGTQYF. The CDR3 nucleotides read TGCGCCAGCAGCTCGACTAGCGGGAGACGGGACGGTACGCAGTATTTT.

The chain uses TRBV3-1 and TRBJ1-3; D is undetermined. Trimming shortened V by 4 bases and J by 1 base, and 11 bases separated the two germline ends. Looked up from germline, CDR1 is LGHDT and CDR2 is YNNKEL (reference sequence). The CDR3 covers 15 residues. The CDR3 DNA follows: TGTGCCAGCAGCCGACTGGGCGCTTCTGGAAACACCATATATTTT. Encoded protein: CASSRLGASGNTIYF.

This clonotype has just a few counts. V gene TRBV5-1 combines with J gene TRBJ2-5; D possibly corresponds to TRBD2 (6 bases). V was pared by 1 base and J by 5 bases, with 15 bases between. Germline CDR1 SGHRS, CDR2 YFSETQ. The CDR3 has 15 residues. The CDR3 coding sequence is TGCGCCAGCAGCTTGCTAGCGACAAAAGGGGAGACCCAGTACTTC. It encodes CASSLLATKGETQYF. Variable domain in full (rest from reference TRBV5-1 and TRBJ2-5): KAGVTQTPRYLIKTRGQQVTLSCSPISGHRSVSWYQQTPGQGLQFLFEYFSETQRNKGNFPGRFSGRQFSNSRSEMNVSTLELGDSALYLCASSLLATKGETQYFGPGTRLLVL.

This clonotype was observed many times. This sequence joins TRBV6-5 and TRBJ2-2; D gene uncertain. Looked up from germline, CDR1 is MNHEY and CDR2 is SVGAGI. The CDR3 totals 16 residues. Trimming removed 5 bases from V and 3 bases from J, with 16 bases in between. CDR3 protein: CASSNPTSGDTGELFF. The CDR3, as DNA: TGTGCCAGCAGTAACCCAACTTCAGGTGACACCGGGGAGCTGTTTTTT.

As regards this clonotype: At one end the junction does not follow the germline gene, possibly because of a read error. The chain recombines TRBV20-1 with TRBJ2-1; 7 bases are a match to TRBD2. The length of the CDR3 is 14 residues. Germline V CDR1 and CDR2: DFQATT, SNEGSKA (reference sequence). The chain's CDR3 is CSARPGGSNNGQFF. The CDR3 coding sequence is TGCAGTGCTAGGCCCGGCGGGAGCAACAATGGGCAGTTCTTT.